Following are 15 T cell receptor beta chains from one sample sequenced in a study of cytomegalovirus exposure and HLA in healthy donors. The table came from immunoSEQ multiplex PCR; TCRdb's copy has only in-frame clones and leaves some out. The repertoire has 200,000 to 250,000 clones, 85% to 90% of them found once; the top ten carry about 2.7%. The source material was PBMCs. These receptor sequences come from a woman aged 18-29 years in good health and CMV-seronegative.

This clone was observed once. The rearrangement links TRBV28 to TRBJ1-5, with a weak D call TRBD1 (6 bases). The CDR3 extends over 13 amino acids. Germline V gene lookup returns CDR1 MDHEN and CDR2 SYDVKM. Trimming removed 8 bases from V and 3 bases from J, with 11 bases in between. The CDR3 DNA reads as TGTGCCAGCGGCCGGGACACCAATCAGCCCCAGCATTTT. Translated: CASGRDTNQPQHF. Variable domain in full (rest from reference TRBV28 and TRBJ1-5): DVKVTQSSRYLVKRTGEKVFLECVQDMDHENMFWYRQDPGLGLRLIYFSYDVKMKEKGDIPEGYSVSREKKERFSLILESASTNQTSMYLCASGRDTNQPQHFGDGTRLSIL.

This clone was found once. The rearrangement joins TRBV27 to TRBJ1-5; D gene uncertain. Trimming left V 3 bases short and J 3 bases short, with 9 bases between. The germline V gene has CDR1 MNHEY and CDR2 SMNVEV (reference sequence). This CDR3 region has 14 residues. The CDR3 nucleotides are TGTGCCAGCAGTTTCGGAGGGCCCAATCAGCCCCAGCATTTT. Translation: CASSFGGPNQPQHF.

This clone was seen once. Here the CDR3 reads CASRPAGAGGTYEQYF. The DNA of the CDR3 is TGTGCCAGCAGACCGGCGGGAGCGGGAGGAACCTACGAGCAGTACTTC. The rearrangement links TRBV2 to TRBJ2-7, with 9 bases matching TRBD2. The V and J ends lost 6 bases and 2 bases, in that order; junction bases with no gene match: 11. Germline-derived CDR1 and CDR2 are SNHLY and FYNNEI. The CDR3 is 16 residues long. Full variable domain (rest looked up from reference TRBV2 and TRBJ2-7): EPEVTQTPSHQVTQMGQEVILRCVPISNHLYFYWYRQILGQKVEFLVSFYNNEISEKSEIFDDQFSVERPDGSNFTLKIRSTKLEDSAMYFCASRPAGAGGTYEQYFGPGTRLTVT.

The chain employs TRBV7-9 and TRBJ2-5; 10 bases align to TRBD2. Germline-derived CDR1 and CDR2 are SEHNR and FQNEAQ (reference sequence). J gave up 5 bases and V 5 bases, and 11 bases lay outside the gene matches. This CDR3 is built from 16 residues. The CDR3 DNA sequence: TGTGCCAGCAGCCCCAGGTTAGCGGGAGGCCAGGAGACCCAGTACTTC. Translating it yields CASSPRLAGGQETQYF.

The genes are TRBV11-1 and TRBJ2-1, with D possibly TRBD1 on 6 matching bases. Germline-derived CDR1 and CDR2 are SGHAT and FQDESV (reference sequence). The V and J ends lost 2 bases and 1 base respectively, with 12 bases between them. This CDR3 has 16 amino acids. CDR3 amino acids: CASSLLWTESYNEQFF. The CDR3 coding sequence is TGTGCCAGCAGCTTATTGTGGACAGAGTCCTACAATGAGCAGTTCTTC.

J is TRBJ2-1 and V is TRBV10-3, with TRBD1 matching over 7 bases. The V and J ends lost 4 bases and 5 bases, in that order; junction bases with no gene match: 5. CDR3 size: 14 residues. CDR1 is ENHRY and CDR2 is SYGVKD in the germline V gene. CDR3 sequence: CAISVTGADNEQFF. The DNA for the CDR3 is TGTGCCATCAGTGTCACAGGGGCGGACAATGAGCAGTTCTTC.

The rearrangement links TRBV6-6 to TRBJ2-7; 7 bases fit TRBD1. The CDR3 length is 13 residues. The germline CDR1 and CDR2 sequences are MNHNY and SVGAGI (reference sequence). The trim removed 2 bases at V and 6 bases at J, leaving 4 bases unmatched. The CDR3 is CASSYEGAGEQYF. CDR3 DNA sequence: TGTGCCAGCAGTTACGAGGGGGCAGGCGAGCAGTACTTC.

Only a few counts were recorded for this clone. The genes are TRBV2 and TRBJ1-1; perhaps TRBD1 as D (6 bases). This CDR3 spans 15 amino acids. Germline CDR1 is SNHLY and CDR2 is FYNNEI. V dropped 5 bases and J dropped 4 bases, with 17 bases sitting between them. The CDR3 protein is CASSPIDRLGTEAFF. The CDR3 DNA reads as TGTGCCAGCAGTCCGATCGACAGGCTGGGCACTGAAGCTTTCTTT.

The CDR3 DNA sequence: TGCGCCAGCAGCCAAGACGGGACTAGTCCCTACAATGAGCAGTTCTTC. It translates to CASSQDGTSPYNEQFF. The rearrangement links TRBV4-1 to TRBJ2-1; TRBD2 aligns across 8 bases. Trimming removed 0 bases from V and 2 bases from J; junction bases left unmatched: 3. Germline V gene sequence: CDR1 MGHRA, CDR2 YSYEKL. CDR3 length: 16 amino acids.

The chain joins TRBV5-1 to TRBJ2-3, with TRBD2 identical over 9 bases. This CDR3 has 17 residues. From germline, CDR1 is SGHRS and CDR2 YFSETQ. V lost 0 bases and J lost 0; bases outside the gene matches: 5. CDR3 DNA: TGCGCCAGCAGCTTGGCCGCTAGCGGGACTAGCACAGATACGCAGTATTTT. Its translation is CASSLAASGTSTDTQYF.

The rearrangement joins TRBV28 to TRBJ2-1; possible D gene TRBD1, 6 bases. The germline V gene encodes CDR1 MDHEN and CDR2 SYDVKM. The CDR3 contains 14 residues. V was clipped by 6 bases and J by 4 bases, with 13 bases between them. CDR3 residues: CASRQNRVYNEQFF. In DNA form, the CDR3 reads TGTGCCAGCAGGCAGAACAGGGTTTACAATGAGCAGTTCTTC.

V is TRBV6-1 and J is TRBJ2-3, with no clear D. This CDR3 has 14 amino acids. V was pared by 5 bases and J by 3 bases, with 12 bases between. Germline CDR1 MNHNS, CDR2 SASEGT. Here the CDR3 reads CASSRQVPTDTQYF. CDR3 DNA: TGTGCCAGCAGTCGCCAGGTTCCTACAGATACGCAGTATTTT.

Only a few counts were recorded for this clone. The rearrangement links TRBV27 to TRBJ1-5; TRBD1 is a possible D gene (6 bases). Germline V gene data show CDR1 as MNHEY and CDR2 as SMNVEV (reference sequence). CDR3 length: 15 amino acids. V shed 5 bases and J shed 1 base, with 12 bases lying between them. CDR3 sequence (DNA): TGTGCCAGCAGTCCAGGGGCGATAAGCAATCAGCCCCAGCATTTT. This sequence encodes CASSPGAISNQPQHF.

This rearrangement joins TRBV5-6 to TRBJ1-2; 12 bases line up with TRBD1. This CDR3 region has 15 residues. Germline lookup yields CDR1 SGHDT and CDR2 YYEEEE. With V trimmed by 4 bases and J by 2 bases, 3 bases remained unmatched. The CDR3 region is CASSPGTGGNYGYTF. As DNA, the CDR3 is TGTGCCAGCAGCCCCGGGACAGGGGGCAACTATGGCTACACCTTC.

This chain links TRBV27 with TRBJ2-3; 7 bases align to TRBD2. Germline V gene sequence: CDR1 MNHEY, CDR2 SMNVEV (reference sequence). Trimming at V came to 8 bases and at J to 6 bases, leaving 14 bases not matched to a gene. This CDR3 region has 15 residues. CDR3 DNA sequence: TGTGCCAGCCGCACTCTAAGCGGGATTCAGGATACGCAGTATTTT. Residues: CASRTLSGIQDTQYF.